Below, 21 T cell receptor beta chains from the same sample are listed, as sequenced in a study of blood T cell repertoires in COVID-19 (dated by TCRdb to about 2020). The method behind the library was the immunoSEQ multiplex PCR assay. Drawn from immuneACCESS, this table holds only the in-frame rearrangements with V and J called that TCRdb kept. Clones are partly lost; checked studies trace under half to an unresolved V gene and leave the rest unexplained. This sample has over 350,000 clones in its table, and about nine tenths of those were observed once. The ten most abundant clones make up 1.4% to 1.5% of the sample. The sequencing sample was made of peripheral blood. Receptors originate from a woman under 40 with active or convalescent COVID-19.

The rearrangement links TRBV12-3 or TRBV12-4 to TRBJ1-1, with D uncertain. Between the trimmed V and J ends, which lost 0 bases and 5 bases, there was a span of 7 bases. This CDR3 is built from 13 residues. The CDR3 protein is CASSLAPGTEAFF. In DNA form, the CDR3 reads TGTGCCAGCAGTTTAGCGCCGGGAACTGAAGCTTTCTTT.

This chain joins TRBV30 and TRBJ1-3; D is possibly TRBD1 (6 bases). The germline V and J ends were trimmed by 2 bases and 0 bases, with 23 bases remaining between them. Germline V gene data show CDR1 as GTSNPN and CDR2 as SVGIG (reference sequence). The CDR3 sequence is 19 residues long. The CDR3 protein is CAWSYQSGGRGISGNTIYF. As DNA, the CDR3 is TGTGCCTGGAGTTACCAATCTGGAGGCAGGGGCATCTCTGGAAACACCATATATTTT. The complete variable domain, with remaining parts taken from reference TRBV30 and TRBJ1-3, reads SQTIHQWPATLVQPVGSPLSLECTVEGTSNPNLYWYRQAAGRGLQLLFYSVGIGQISSEVPQNLSASRPQDRQFILSSKKLLLSDSGFYLCAWSYQSGGRGISGNTIYFGEGSWLTVV.

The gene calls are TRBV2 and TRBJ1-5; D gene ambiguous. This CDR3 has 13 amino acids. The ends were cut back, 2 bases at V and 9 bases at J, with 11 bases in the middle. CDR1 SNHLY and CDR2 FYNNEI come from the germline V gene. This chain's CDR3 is CASSEITGAPQHF. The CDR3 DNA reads TGTGCCAGCAGTGAAATAACCGGAGCGCCCCAGCATTTT.

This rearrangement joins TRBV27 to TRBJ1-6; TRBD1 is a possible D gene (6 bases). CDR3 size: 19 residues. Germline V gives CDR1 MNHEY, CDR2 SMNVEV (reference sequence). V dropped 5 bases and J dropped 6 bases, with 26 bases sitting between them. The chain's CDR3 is CASSASGGFTININSPLHF. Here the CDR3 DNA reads TGTGCCAGCAGTGCGTCGGGGGGCTTTACTATAAACATTAATTCACCCCTCCACTTT.

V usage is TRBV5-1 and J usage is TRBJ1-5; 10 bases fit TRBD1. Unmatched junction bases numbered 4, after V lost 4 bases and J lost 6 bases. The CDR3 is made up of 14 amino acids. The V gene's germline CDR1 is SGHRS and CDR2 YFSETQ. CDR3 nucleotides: TGCGCCAGCAGCCCCGGGACAGGGGTTCAGCCCCAGCATTTT. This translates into CASSPGTGVQPQHF.

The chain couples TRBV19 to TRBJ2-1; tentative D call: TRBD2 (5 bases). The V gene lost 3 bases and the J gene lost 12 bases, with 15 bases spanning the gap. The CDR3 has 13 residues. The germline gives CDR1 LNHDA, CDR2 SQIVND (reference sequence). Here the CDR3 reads CASSIGGIGRQFF. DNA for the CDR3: TGTGCCAGTAGTATTGGCGGAATTGGGAGGCAGTTCTTC.

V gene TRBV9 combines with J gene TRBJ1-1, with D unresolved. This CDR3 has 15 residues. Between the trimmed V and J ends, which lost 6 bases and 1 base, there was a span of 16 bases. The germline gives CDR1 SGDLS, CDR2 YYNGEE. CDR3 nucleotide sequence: TGTGCCAGCACCTACGGGATCAGTGGGAACACTGAAGCTTTCTTT. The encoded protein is CASTYGISGNTEAFF.

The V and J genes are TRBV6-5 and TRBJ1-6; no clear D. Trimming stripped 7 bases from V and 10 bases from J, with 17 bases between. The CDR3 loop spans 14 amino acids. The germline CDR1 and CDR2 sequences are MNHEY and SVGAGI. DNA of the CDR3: TGTGCCAGCACTCGGACTGAATCTCTCTCACCCCTCCACTTT. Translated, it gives CASTRTESLSPLHF.

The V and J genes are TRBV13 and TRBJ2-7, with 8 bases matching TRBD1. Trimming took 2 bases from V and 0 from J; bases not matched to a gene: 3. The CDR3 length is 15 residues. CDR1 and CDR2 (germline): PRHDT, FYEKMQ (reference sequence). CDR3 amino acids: CASSLRQGISYEQYF. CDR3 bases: TGTGCCAGCAGCTTACGACAGGGGATCTCCTACGAGCAGTACTTC.

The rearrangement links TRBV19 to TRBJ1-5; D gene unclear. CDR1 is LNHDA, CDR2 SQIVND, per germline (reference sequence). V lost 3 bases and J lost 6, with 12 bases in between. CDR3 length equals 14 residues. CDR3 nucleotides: TGTGCCAGTAGTATGTCGGGAGCGACTCAGCCCCAGCATTTT. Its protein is CASSMSGATQPQHF. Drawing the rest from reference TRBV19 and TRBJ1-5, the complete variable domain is DGGITQSPKYLFRKEGQNVTLSCEQNLNHDAMYWYRQDPGQGLRLIYYSQIVNDFQKGDIAEGYSVSREKKESFPLTVTSAQKNPTAFYLCASSMSGATQPQHFGDGTRLSIL.

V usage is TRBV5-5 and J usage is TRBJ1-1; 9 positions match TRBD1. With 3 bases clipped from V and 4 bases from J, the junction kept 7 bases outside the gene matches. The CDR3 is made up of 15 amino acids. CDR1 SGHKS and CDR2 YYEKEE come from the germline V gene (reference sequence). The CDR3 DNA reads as TGTGCCAGCAGCTCAGCCGGGACAGGGTTCACTGAAGCTTTCTTT. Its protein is CASSSAGTGFTEAFF.

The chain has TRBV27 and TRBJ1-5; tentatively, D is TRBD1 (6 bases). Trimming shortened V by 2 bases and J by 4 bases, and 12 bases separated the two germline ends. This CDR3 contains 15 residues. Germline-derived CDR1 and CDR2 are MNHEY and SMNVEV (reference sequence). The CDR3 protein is CASSLRGHLNQPQHF. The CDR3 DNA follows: TGTGCCAGCAGTTTAAGGGGACACCTAAATCAGCCCCAGCATTTT.

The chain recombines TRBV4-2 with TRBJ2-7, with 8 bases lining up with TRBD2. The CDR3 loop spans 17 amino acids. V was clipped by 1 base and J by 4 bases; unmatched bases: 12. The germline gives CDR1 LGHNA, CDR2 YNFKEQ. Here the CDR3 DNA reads TGTGCCAGCAGCCAAGGATTGGGGCTAGCGGGCAATTACGAGCAGTACTTC. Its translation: CASSQGLGLAGNYEQYF.

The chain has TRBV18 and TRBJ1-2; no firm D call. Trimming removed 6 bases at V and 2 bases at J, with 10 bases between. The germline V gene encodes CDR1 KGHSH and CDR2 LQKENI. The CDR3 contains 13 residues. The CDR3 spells CASSTTANYGYTF. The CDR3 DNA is TGTGCCAGCTCTACGACTGCAAACTATGGCTACACCTTC.

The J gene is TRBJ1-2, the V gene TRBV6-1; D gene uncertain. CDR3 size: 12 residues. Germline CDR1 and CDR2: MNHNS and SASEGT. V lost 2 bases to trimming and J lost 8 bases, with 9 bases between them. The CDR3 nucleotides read TGTGCCAGCAGTGAACGGGGTGGCGGCTACACCTTC. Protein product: CASSERGGGYTF.

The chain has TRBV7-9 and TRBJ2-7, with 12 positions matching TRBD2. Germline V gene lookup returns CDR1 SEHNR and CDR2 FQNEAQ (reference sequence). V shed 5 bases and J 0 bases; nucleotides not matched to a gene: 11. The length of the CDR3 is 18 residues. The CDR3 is CASSHRTSGDPPSYEQYF. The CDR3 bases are TGTGCCAGCAGCCACAGGACTAGCGGGGATCCGCCCTCCTACGAGCAGTACTTC.

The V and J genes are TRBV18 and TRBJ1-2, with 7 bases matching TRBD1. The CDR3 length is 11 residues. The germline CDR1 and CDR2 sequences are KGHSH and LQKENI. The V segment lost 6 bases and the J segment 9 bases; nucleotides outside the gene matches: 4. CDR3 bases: TGTGCCAGCTCTTCAGGGGGGAGCTACACCTTC. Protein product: CASSSGGSYTF.

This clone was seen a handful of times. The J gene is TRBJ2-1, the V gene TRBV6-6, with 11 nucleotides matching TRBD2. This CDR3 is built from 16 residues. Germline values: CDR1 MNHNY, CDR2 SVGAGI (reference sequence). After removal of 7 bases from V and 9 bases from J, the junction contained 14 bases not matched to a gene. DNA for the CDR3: TGTGCCAGCACCCCTCAACTAGCGGGAGATTCGGGTGAGCAGTTCTTC. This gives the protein CASTPQLAGDSGEQFF.

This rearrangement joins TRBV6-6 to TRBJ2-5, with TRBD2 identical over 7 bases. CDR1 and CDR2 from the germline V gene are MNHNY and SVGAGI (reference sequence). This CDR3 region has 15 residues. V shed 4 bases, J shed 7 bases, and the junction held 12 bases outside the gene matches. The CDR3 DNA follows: TGTGCCAGCAGTTTTACATTGGACCCGGGGGGGACCCAGTACTTC. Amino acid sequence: CASSFTLDPGGTQYF.

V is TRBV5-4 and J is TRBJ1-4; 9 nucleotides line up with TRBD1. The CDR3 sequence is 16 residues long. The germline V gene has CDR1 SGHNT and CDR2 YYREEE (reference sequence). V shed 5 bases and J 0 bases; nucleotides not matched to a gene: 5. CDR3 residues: CASSSGQGATNEKLFF. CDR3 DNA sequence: TGTGCCAGCAGTTCGGGACAGGGTGCAACTAATGAAAAACTGTTTTTT. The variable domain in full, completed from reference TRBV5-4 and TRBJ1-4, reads ETGVTQSPTHLIKTRGQQVTLRCSSQSGHNTVSWYQQALGQGPQFIFQYYREEENGRGNFPPRFSGLQFPNYSSELNVNALELDDSALYLCASSSGQGATNEKLFFGSGTQLSVL.

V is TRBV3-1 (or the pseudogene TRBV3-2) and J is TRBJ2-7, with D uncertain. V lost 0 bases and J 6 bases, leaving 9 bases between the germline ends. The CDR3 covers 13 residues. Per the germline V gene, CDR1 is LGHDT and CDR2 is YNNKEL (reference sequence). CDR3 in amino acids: CASSQEGRVEQYF. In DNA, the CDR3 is TGTGCCAGCAGCCAAGAGGGTCGGGTCGAGCAGTACTTC.